This TCR beta chain is from a study of shared clonotypes between healthy human individuals (dated by TCRdb to 2020 to 2022). Turning to the overall study: The cohort comprised a couple of women and three men aged 18 to 49 years. To increase sequencing depth and limit assay-specific biases, TCR repertoire library preparation and sequencing were carried out by different laboratories using diverse techniques. Per donor, leukapheresis produced somewhere between about 0.85 and 8.9 billion PBMCs. Per donor, three plates each were used for CD4 naive and CD4 memory, two for CD8 naive, and one for CD8 memory. To estimate repertoire size and how much clonotypes are shared between individuals, the study performed deep sequencing of blood TCR repertoires from about five healthy adults.

TCR CDR3 regions were amplified from genomic DNA by multiplex PCR using the deep immunoSEQ assay. Genomic DNA extracted from each cell subset was distributed evenly over all wells of several immunoSEQ 96-well plates, and each plate served as one replicate. For sorted subsets, roughly 200 ng of genomic DNA, equivalent to 25,000 to 30,000 T cell genomes, went into each replicate PCR. Purified libraries were measured with a Qubit 3.0 fluorometer, size-checked on a Bioanalyzer 2100, and measured again with the KAPA Library Quantification kit. Every immunoSEQ 96-well plate was sequenced on a dedicated single-read 150-cycle Illumina NextSeq 550 flow cell. As for how the authors treated the data: Because the immunoSEQ output held only junctional sequences and lacked quality scores, the filtering could not match the filtering applied to full-length reads. To assign V/J genes and CDR3, sequences were annotated against IMGT germline references using PyIR, a Python wrapper for IgBLAST v1.9. Any read was removed if the V/J assignment was weak (E-value above 1e-6), the CDR3 was missing, or the read contained stop codons, out-of-frame junctions, or ambiguous translated residues. V3J clonotypes were defined as sequences sharing the same inferred V gene, J gene, and CDR3 amino acid sequence. Percentage overlap between repertoires was computed as shared unique clonotypes divided by the size of the smaller repertoire. RTK rarefaction, the Chao1 estimator, and Recon v2.1 estimates of unobserved clonotypes were used to assess repertoire richness. Generation probabilities for all TCRbeta clonotypes obtained by the gDNA method from a handful of donors were computed using OLGA. In its TCRdb copy, this immuneACCESS table keeps in-frame sequences only and misses some clones. Where compared with another copy, unresolved V genes explain less than half of these, and the others have no known cause. The V and J calls and clone size come from that table; D and trimming were worked out from the DNA. The sample contains around 1.1 million clones, 78% of them found a single time. The ten biggest clones cover roughly 0.61% of the sample.

For CDR1 and CDR2, the germline V gene lists MDHEN and SYDVKM. The CDR3, cysteine through phenylalanine, is 15 amino acids long. The entry retains the CDR3 DNA only, 45 bases that are in frame from base 1. The germline V and J ends show losses of 5 bases and 6 bases respectively, and no gene match explains 10 bases of the junction. Healthy HIV-negative adults with no recently reported acute infections or vaccinations were included as donors. Every donor was a Caucasian adult residing in Nashville, Tennessee, USA. Magnetic negative selection was used to enrich CD4+ T cells, after which naive cells were positively selected on CD45RA and the negative fraction became the memory subset. After blood collection by leukapheresis, PBMCs were isolated using Ficoll-Histopaque density gradient centrifugation and then cryopreserved in the vapor phase of liquid nitrogen. Analytical flow cytometry was used to check the purity and quantity of every magnetically sorted T cell population. Genomic DNA was isolated from each sorted fraction and quantified by UV absorbance on a Nanodrop 2000c.

Details on this clone: The antigen this receptor binds is unknown. Per-nucleotide qualities are absent, and no much larger clonotype sits a single base away.

Overall results and qualifications from the work: Compared with non-shared clonotypes, the clonotypes found in all four sorted-subset donors had higher generation probabilities. Incomplete sequencing was indicated by rarefaction of sorted-subset datasets, despite the large sequencing depth. Based on pairwise subsampling, the degree of clonotype sharing among donors was expected to be affected by sequencing depth. Because the study included only a small number of donors, the genetic and exposure-history diversity represented was limited. About 4.5% of naive CD4, around 4% of naive CD8, 2.3% of memory CD4, and 0.4% of memory CD8 clonotypes were shared across several donors. Larger estimated clonotype richness was generally found for naive subsets than for memory subsets. Sampling was restricted to blood, and TCR repertoires in tissues likely differ from the TCR repertoires found in blood.

The chain joins TRBV28 to TRBJ2-3, with 8 central nucleotides matching TRBD1. This sequence was found in a man younger than 30 in good health. Some clones in this sample may be carry-over from other donors' samples. The material sequenced was memory CD4+ T cells from PBMCs. What this sample's cell subset or site label stands for: CD45RA-negative fraction. The CDR3: CASSRQGTGADTQYF. The DNA sequence is given as TGTGCCAGCAGTAGACAGGGGACTGGCGCGGATACGCAGTATTTT.